A single sample gave rise to the 26 T cell receptor beta chains below, sequenced in a study of OX40 agonist ivuxolimab in advanced cancers. Using immunoSEQ multiplex PCR, the repertoire was profiled, and TCRdb retains in-frame clones only, with some absent. Among fewer than 85,000 clones listed, roughly 89% were seen once. Sample: CD4+ or CD8+ T cells sorted from blood, taken in a trial of the OX40 agonist ivuxolimab. All receptors come from an adult with an advanced solid tumor such as melanoma, head and neck, liver or kidney cancer.

J is TRBJ1-4 and V is TRBV6-5; D ambiguous. The CDR3 has 13 residues. CDR1 and CDR2 (germline): MNHEY, SVGAGI. Trimming pared 10 bases from V and 3 bases from J, leaving 12 bases between. CDR3 residues: CATRGESNEKLFF. The DNA for the CDR3 is TGTGCCACCCGCGGAGAATCTAATGAAAAACTGTTTTTT.

This sequence joins TRBV5-4 and TRBJ2-7, with no clear D. V dropped 4 bases and J dropped 4 bases, with 18 bases sitting between them. From germline, CDR1 is SGHNT and CDR2 YYREEE (reference sequence). This CDR3 spans 15 amino acids. For the CDR3, the DNA is TGTGCCAGCAGCGTTGGGGTCTCGGACCATTACGAGCAGTACTTC. Amino acids: CASSVGVSDHYEQYF. Variable domain in full (rest from reference TRBV5-4 and TRBJ2-7): ETGVTQSPTHLIKTRGQQVTLRCSSQSGHNTVSWYQQALGQGPQFIFQYYREEENGRGNFPPRFSGLQFPNYSSELNVNALELDDSALYLCASSVGVSDHYEQYFGPGTRLTVT.

The chain carries TRBV6-5 and TRBJ2-2; a weak D match, TRBD2 (6 bases). The ends were cut back, 6 bases at V and 2 bases at J, with 13 bases in the middle. This CDR3 comprises 15 residues. Germline CDR1 is MNHEY and CDR2 is SVGAGI. CDR3 region: CASRRDSLNTGELFF. In DNA form, the CDR3 reads TGTGCCAGCAGGCGGGACTCCCTCAACACCGGGGAGCTGTTTTTT.

The V and J genes are TRBV13 and TRBJ2-2, with 7 bases fitting TRBD1. The germline V gene has CDR1 PRHDT and CDR2 FYEKMQ (reference sequence). CDR3 length equals 17 residues. V lost 7 bases and J lost 1; bases outside the gene matches: 12. The CDR3: CASIIKRGQRNTGELFF. CDR3 DNA: TGTGCCAGCATCATTAAACGGGGACAGCGGAACACCGGGGAGCTGTTTTTT.

The chain has TRBV5-8 and TRBJ1-2; D is perhaps TRBD1 (6 bases). The CDR3 runs to 15 residues. The V end lost 4 bases, the J end lost 6 bases, and 19 bases lay between the germline ends. The germline V gene encodes CDR1 SGHTS and CDR2 YDEGEE. DNA of the CDR3: TGTGCCAGCAGCCCCCACAGGGTGATTCAAAATGGCTACACCTTC. This codes for CASSPHRVIQNGYTF.

The rearrangement joins TRBV5-1 to TRBJ2-2; TRBD1 might be the D (6 bases). Deletions cut 2 bases from V and 2 bases from J, with 10 bases between. Germline V gene data show CDR1 as SGHRS and CDR2 as YFSETQ. This CDR3 comprises 15 residues. CDR3 sequence (DNA): TGCGCCAGCAGCTTTGGACAGCTAAACACCGGGGAGCTGTTTTTT. Amino acids: CASSFGQLNTGELFF.

Only one count was recorded for this clone. The chain uses TRBV25-1 and TRBJ1-1; 8 bases fit TRBD1. After removal of 4 bases from V and 4 bases from J, the junction contained 14 bases not matched to a gene. CDR3 size: 17 residues. CDR1 and CDR2 from the germline V gene are MGHDK and SYGVNS. CDR3 DNA: TGTGCCAGCAGTGTACGGACAGGGCTCAAACCTGGCACTGAAGCTTTCTTT. This encodes CASSVRTGLKPGTEAFF.

The genes are TRBV18 and TRBJ1-4; 8 bases line up with TRBD1. Per the germline V gene, CDR1 is KGHSH and CDR2 is LQKENI. The V segment lost 5 bases and the J segment 6 bases; nucleotides outside the gene matches: 5. The CDR3 has 14 residues. The CDR3 DNA sequence: TGTGCCAGCTCATCCCGACAGGGGTATGAAAAACTGTTTTTT. It is translated as CASSSRQGYEKLFF. Drawing the rest from reference TRBV18 and TRBJ1-4, the complete variable domain is NAGVMQNPRHLVRRRGQEARLRCSPMKGHSHVYWYRQLPEEGLKFMVYLQKENIIDESGMPKERFSAEFPKEGPSILRIQQVVRGDSAAYFCASSSRQGYEKLFFGSGTQLSVL.

By its share, this clone is medium-sized. The sample carries other DNA sequences with the same CDR3. The chain employs TRBV7-2 and TRBJ1-2; 9 positions match TRBD1. The V and J ends lost 6 bases and 5 bases, in that order; junction bases with no gene match: 4. CDR1 is SGHTA, CDR2 FQGNSA, per germline. The CDR3 is 13 amino acids. The CDR3 DNA reads TGTGCCAGCAGTTCGGGACAGGGTTATGGCTACACCTTC. The encoded protein is CASSSGQGYGYTF.

This clone was seen just once. The J gene is TRBJ1-1, the V gene TRBV6-1; D not certain. Germline CDR1 MNHNS, CDR2 SASEGT. V gave up 5 bases and J gave up 10 bases, with 14 bases separating them. The CDR3 sequence is 12 residues long. CDR3 region: CASSKPRVRAFF. As DNA, the CDR3 is TGTGCCAGCAGTAAGCCCCGAGTCCGAGCTTTCTTT.

The chain couples TRBV10-2 to TRBJ1-1; a possible D gene is TRBD1 (6 bases). Deletions cut 7 bases from V and 1 base from J, with 13 bases between. The CDR3 runs 14 residues. Germline loops: CDR1 WSHSY, CDR2 SAAADI. CDR3 sequence reads: CASKGLGANTEAFF. The CDR3 region has the DNA TGCGCCAGCAAGGGACTGGGGGCGAACACTGAAGCTTTCTTT.

The chain combines TRBV6-4 with TRBJ1-6, with TRBD1 matching 11 bases. The V and J ends lost 4 bases and 8 bases, in that order; junction bases with no gene match: 1. The CDR3 is 14 residues long. Per germline, CDR1 MRHNA and CDR2 SNTAGT. CDR3 sequence (DNA): TGTGCCAGCAGTGGGACAGGGGGCGATTCACCCCTCCACTTT. This encodes CASSGTGGDSPLHF.

This chain uses TRBV5-1 with TRBJ1-1; D might be TRBD1 (5 bases). Germline CDR1 is SGHRS and CDR2 is YFSETQ. V gave up 0 bases and J gave up 8 bases, with 17 bases separating them. The CDR3 is 15 amino acids. The CDR3 spells CASSLGGEGGFEAFF. In nucleotides, the CDR3 is TGCGCCAGCAGCTTGGGAGGGGAGGGTGGATTCGAAGCTTTCTTT.

The V call is TRBV5-1, the J call TRBJ2-5; TRBD2 is a possible D gene (6 bases). CDR1 is SGHRS and CDR2 is YFSETQ in the germline V gene. CDR3 length: 13 amino acids. The ends were cut back, 6 bases at V and 1 base at J, with 10 bases in the middle. CDR3 nucleotide sequence: TGCGCCAGCAAGGAGGGGACCCAAGAGACCCAGTACTTC. Amino acids: CASKEGTQETQYF. Filled out from reference TRBV5-1 and TRBJ2-5, the complete variable domain reads KAGVTQTPRYLIKTRGQQVTLSCSPISGHRSVSWYQQTPGQGLQFLFEYFSETQRNKGNFPGRFSGRQFSNSRSEMNVSTLELGDSALYLCASKEGTQETQYFGPGTRLLVL.

The chain carries TRBV5-1 and TRBJ2-7, with D maybe TRBD2 (6 bases). Looked up from germline, CDR1 is SGHRS and CDR2 is YFSETQ. The CDR3 length is 14 residues. The V gene lost 1 base and the J gene lost 5 bases, with 13 bases spanning the gap. In DNA form, the CDR3 reads TGCGCCAGCAGCTTGTCGGGGCGGAGGGACGAGCAGTACTTC. It yields the protein CASSLSGRRDEQYF.

The CDR3 nucleotides are TGCAGCGTTGTGATGGGGGGACAGGGTCAGGGCAATCAGCCCCAGCATTTT. This encodes CSVVMGGQGQGNQPQHF. The chain combines TRBV29-1 with TRBJ1-5; TRBD1 matches at 9 bases. The CDR3 has 17 residues. Germline V CDR1 and CDR2: SQVTM, ANQGSEA. V was pared by 4 bases and J by 2 bases, with 12 bases of the junction left unmatched.

The genes are TRBV10-3 and TRBJ1-3; no reliable D call. This CDR3 is built from 13 residues. CDR1 is ENHRY, CDR2 SYGVKD, per germline. V was trimmed by 10 bases and J by 3 bases, leaving 13 bases between them. This CDR3 reads CATTIASGNTIYF. The CDR3, as DNA: TGTGCCACCACCATAGCGAGTGGAAACACCATATATTTT.

This chain links TRBV4-1 with TRBJ2-7; the D gene could be TRBD1 or TRBD2 (5 bases each). V lost 4 bases and J 7 bases, leaving 20 bases between the germline ends. From germline, CDR1 is MGHRA and CDR2 YSYEKL. The CDR3 runs 15 residues. The CDR3 bases are TGCGCCAGCAGCCTGGGACGGCAGACGTCTAGTGAGCAGTACTTC. Its translation: CASSLGRQTSSEQYF.

The gene calls are TRBV4-1 and TRBJ1-1; 7 nucleotides line up with TRBD1. Looked up from germline, CDR1 is MGHRA and CDR2 is YSYEKL. Unmatched junction bases numbered 14, after V lost 4 bases and J lost 0 bases. CDR3 length: 18 residues. In nucleotides, the CDR3 is TGCGCCAGCAGCCCGGGATTTACAGGGGTCGGAATGAACACTGAAGCTTTCTTT. Amino acids: CASSPGFTGVGMNTEAFF.

The V and J genes are TRBV6-5 and TRBJ2-1, with D perhaps TRBD1 (6 bases). Trimming shortened V by 6 bases and J by 4 bases, and 16 bases separated the two germline ends. Germline lookup yields CDR1 MNHEY and CDR2 SVGAGI. The CDR3 has 15 amino acids. The chain's CDR3 is CASSLDSLGYNEQFF. CDR3 in DNA: TGTGCCAGCAGCTTGGACAGTCTCGGTTACAATGAGCAGTTCTTC.

This sequence joins TRBV7-9 and TRBJ2-3; maybe TRBD2 (5 bases). Germline loops: CDR1 SEHNR, CDR2 FQNEAQ (reference sequence). V was shortened by 5 bases and J by 2 bases, with 17 bases between the two germline ends. This CDR3 contains 16 residues. The CDR3 spells CASSPDRLGLTDTQYF. The CDR3 DNA follows: TGTGCCAGCAGCCCTGACCGGCTAGGACTCACAGATACGCAGTATTTT. Based on the CDR3 plus reference TRBV7-9 and TRBJ2-3, the full variable domain is DTGVSQNPRHKITKRGQNVTFRCDPISEHNRLYWYRQTLGQGPEFLTYFQNEAQLEKSRLLSDRFSAERPKGSFSTLEIQRTEQGDSAMYLCASSPDRLGLTDTQYFGPGTRLTVL.

This chain connects TRBV20-1 to TRBJ2-1, with no clear D. This CDR3 comprises 11 residues. The ends were cut back, 4 bases at V and 7 bases at J, with 8 bases in the middle. Germline V gene sequence: CDR1 DFQATT, CDR2 SNEGSKA (reference sequence). The CDR3 DNA reads TGCAGTGCTACACAAAGGAATGAGCAGTTCTTC. This gives the protein CSATQRNEQFF.

Of note for this clone: One junction end disagrees with the germline gene, perhaps due to a read error. The rearrangement joins TRBV23-1 to TRBJ1-3; no clear D. TRBV23-1 is an open reading frame, and its role is uncertain. This CDR3 region has 15 residues. The CDR3 loop reads CASSQEAGAGNTIYF. In DNA, the CDR3 is TGCGCCAGCAGTCAAGAGGCAGGAGCTGGGAACACCATATATTTT.

The chain joins TRBV2 to TRBJ1-5, with TRBD1 matching 8 bases. The CDR3 is 15 amino acids. With V trimmed by 3 bases and J by 1 base, 2 bases remained unmatched. Germline CDR1 is SNHLY and CDR2 is FYNNEI. The CDR3 DNA is TGTGCCAGCAGTGAGCGGACAGGGAGCAATCAGCCCCAGCATTTT. Translation: CASSERTGSNQPQHF.

The CDR3 DNA is TGTGCCAGCAGAGAGACAGGGACCGGGGAGCTGTTTTTT. Translating gives CASRETGTGELFF. This sequence joins TRBV28 and TRBJ2-2, with 7 bases identical to TRBD1. V shed 6 bases and J 5 bases; nucleotides not matched to a gene: 3. This CDR3 spans 13 amino acids. The germline CDR1 and CDR2 sequences are MDHEN and SYDVKM.

The CDR3 region has the DNA TGCGCCAGCACCCTGACAGGGATGGAGTTCTACGAGCAGTACTTC. Its protein product is CASTLTGMEFYEQYF. This chain links TRBV5-1 with TRBJ2-7, with TRBD1 identical over 7 bases. V lost 6 bases and J lost 3; bases outside the gene matches: 12. Germline-derived CDR1 and CDR2 are SGHRS and YFSETQ. The CDR3 length is 15 residues.